The next 3 T cell receptor beta chains were all read from a single sample in a study of blood T cell repertoires in COVID-19. Produced via immunoSEQ multiplex PCR; TCRdb's table is partial and in-frame only. The sample shows approximately 200,000 clones, 86% of them seen only once. Sequenced input: PBMCs or T cells enriched from blood (not recorded which). The receptors were gathered from a woman aged 25 to 39 who had recovered from COVID-19.

This clone was recorded a few times. The chain carries TRBV29-1 and TRBJ2-1; D is perhaps TRBD2 (6 bases). CDR3 length: 13 amino acids. Trimming shortened V by 7 bases and J by 6 bases, and 16 bases separated the two germline ends. Looked up from germline, CDR1 is SQVTM and CDR2 is ANQGSEA. DNA for the CDR3: TGCAGCGCCCAACTAAACGGGGGCAATGAGCAGTTCTTC. This codes for CSAQLNGGNEQFF.

V and J are TRBV7-3 and TRBJ1-2; a weak D match, TRBD1 (6 bases). Per germline, CDR1 SGHTA and CDR2 FQGTGA. The CDR3 has 16 amino acids. Trimming left V 4 bases short and J 0 bases short, with 15 bases between. The DNA of the CDR3 is TGTGCCAGCAGCTATCCAGGGGTCCGCCCTAACTATGGCTACACCTTC. Its protein product is CASSYPGVRPNYGYTF.

This clone was found a few times. The J gene is TRBJ2-7, the V gene TRBV29-1; no definite D call. Trimming stripped 6 bases from V and 6 bases from J, with 18 bases between. Germline V gene data show CDR1 as SQVTM and CDR2 as ANQGSEA. The CDR3 consists of 13 residues. CDR3 sequence reads: CSVCVTATGEQYF. CDR3 DNA sequence: TGCAGCGTCTGTGTGACGGCGACGGGCGAGCAGTACTTC.